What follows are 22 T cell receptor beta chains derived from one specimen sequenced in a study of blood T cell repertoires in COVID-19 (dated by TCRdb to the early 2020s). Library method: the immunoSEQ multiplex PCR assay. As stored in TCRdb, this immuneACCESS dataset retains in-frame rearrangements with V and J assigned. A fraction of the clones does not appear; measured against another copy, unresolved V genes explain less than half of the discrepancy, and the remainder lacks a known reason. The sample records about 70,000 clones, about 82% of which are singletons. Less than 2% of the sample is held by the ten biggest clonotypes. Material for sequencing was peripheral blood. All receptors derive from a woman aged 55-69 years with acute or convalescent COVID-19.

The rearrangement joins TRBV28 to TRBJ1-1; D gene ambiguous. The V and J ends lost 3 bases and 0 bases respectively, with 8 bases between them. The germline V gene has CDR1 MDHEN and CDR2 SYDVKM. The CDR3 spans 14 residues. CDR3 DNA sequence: TGTGCCAGCAGTTTGGATCGGGTGAACACTGAAGCTTTCTTT. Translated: CASSLDRVNTEAFF.

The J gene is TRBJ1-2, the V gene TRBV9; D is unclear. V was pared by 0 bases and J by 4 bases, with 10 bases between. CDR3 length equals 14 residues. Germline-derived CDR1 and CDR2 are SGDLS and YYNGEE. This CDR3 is CASSVAAGGYGYTF. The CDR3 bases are TGTGCCAGCAGCGTAGCCGCCGGTGGCTATGGCTACACCTTC.

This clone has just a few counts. In DNA form, the CDR3 reads TGTGCCAGTAGTATCGGGTTCGATGAGCAGTTCTTC. This sequence encodes CASSIGFDEQFF. This chain joins TRBV19 and TRBJ2-1, with D unclear. In germline, CDR1 is LNHDA, CDR2 SQIVND (reference sequence). V dropped 3 bases and J dropped 8 bases, with 8 bases sitting between them. The CDR3 is made up of 12 amino acids.

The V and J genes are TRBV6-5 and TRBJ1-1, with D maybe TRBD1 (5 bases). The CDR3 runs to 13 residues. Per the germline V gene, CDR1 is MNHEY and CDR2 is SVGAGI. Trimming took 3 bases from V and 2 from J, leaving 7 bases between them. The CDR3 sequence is CASSYTGNTEAFF. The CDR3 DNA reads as TGTGCCAGCAGTTATACAGGAAACACTGAAGCTTTCTTT.

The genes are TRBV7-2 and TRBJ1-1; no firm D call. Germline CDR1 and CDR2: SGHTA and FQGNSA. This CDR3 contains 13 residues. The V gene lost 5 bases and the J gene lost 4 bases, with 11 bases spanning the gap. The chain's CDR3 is CASSLKPGTEAFF. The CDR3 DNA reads TGTGCCAGCAGCCTCAAACCGGGCACTGAAGCTTTCTTT.

This chain's CDR3 is CASSFSVNTEAFF. For the CDR3, the DNA is TGTGCCAGCAGCTTCAGTGTGAACACTGAAGCTTTCTTT. The chain combines TRBV6-5 with TRBJ1-1, with D hard to call. Germline CDR1 is MNHEY and CDR2 is SVGAGI. CDR3 length: 13 amino acids. Trimming stripped 6 bases from V and 0 bases from J, with 8 bases between.

The CDR3 is CSVLSGVSTDTQYF. In nucleotides, the CDR3 is TGCAGCGTTCTGTCAGGGGTGAGCACAGATACGCAGTATTTT. The V call is TRBV29-1, the J call TRBJ2-3; D might be TRBD1 (6 bases). The CDR3 loop spans 14 amino acids. CDR1 and CDR2 (germline): SQVTM, ANQGSEA. V was trimmed by 5 bases and J by 0 bases, leaving 12 bases between them.

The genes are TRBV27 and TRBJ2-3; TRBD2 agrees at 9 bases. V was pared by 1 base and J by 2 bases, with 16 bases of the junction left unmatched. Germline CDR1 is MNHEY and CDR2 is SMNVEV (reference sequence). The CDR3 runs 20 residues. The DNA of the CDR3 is TGTGCCAGCAGTTTATTTGCAGCGGGAGGCGTAAGCCACAACACAGATACGCAGTATTTT. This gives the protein CASSLFAAGGVSHNTDTQYF.

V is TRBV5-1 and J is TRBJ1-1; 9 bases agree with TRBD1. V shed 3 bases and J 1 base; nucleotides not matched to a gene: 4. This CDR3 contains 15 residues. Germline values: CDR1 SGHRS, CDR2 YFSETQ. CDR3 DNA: TGCGCCAGCAGCTGGGGGACAGGGAAGAACACTGAAGCTTTCTTT. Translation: CASSWGTGKNTEAFF.

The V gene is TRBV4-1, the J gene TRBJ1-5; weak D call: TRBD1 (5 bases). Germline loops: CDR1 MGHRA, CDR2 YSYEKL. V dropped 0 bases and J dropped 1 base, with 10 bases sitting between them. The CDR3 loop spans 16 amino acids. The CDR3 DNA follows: TGCGCCAGCAGCCAAGATCCAAGGACAAGCAATCAGCCCCAGCATTTT. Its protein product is CASSQDPRTSNQPQHF.

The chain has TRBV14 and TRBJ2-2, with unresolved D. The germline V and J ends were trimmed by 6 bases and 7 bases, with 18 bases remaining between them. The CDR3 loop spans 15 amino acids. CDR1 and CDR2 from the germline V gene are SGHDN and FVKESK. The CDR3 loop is CASSPQQNRVGELFF. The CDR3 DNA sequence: TGTGCCAGCAGTCCCCAACAGAATCGCGTCGGGGAGCTGTTTTTT.

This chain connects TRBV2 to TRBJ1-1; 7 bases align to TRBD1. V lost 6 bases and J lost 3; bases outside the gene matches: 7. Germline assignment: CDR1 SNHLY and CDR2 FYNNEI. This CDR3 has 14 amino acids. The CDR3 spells CASRGQKAYTEAFF. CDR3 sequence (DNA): TGTGCCAGCAGGGGACAGAAAGCGTACACTGAAGCTTTCTTT.

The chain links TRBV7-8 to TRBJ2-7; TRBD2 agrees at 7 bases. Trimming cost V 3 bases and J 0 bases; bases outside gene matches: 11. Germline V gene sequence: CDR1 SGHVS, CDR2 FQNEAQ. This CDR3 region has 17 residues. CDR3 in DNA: TGTGCCAGCAGCTTGGGGAGAGCGGCTAGCGGCTCCTACGAGCAGTACTTC. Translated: CASSLGRAASGSYEQYF.

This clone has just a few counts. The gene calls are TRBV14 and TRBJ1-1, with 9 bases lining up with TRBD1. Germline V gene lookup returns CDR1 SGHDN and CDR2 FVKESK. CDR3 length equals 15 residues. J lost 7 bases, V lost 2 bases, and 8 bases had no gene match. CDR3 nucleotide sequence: TGTGCCAGCAGCCAACAGCCGGGACAGGGCAGTGAAGCTTTCTTT. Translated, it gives CASSQQPGQGSEAFF.

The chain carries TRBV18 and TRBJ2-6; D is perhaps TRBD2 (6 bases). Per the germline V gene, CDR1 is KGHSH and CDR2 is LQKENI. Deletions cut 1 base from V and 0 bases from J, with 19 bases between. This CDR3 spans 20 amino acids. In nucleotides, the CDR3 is TGTGCCAGCTCACCACTTGTCCCGGGGGTCGTCCCCTCTGGGGCCAACGTCCTGACTTTC. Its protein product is CASSPLVPGVVPSGANVLTF.

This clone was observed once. CDR3 residues: CASSPNRETGYTF. In DNA, the CDR3 is TGTGCCAGCTCACCAAATCGGGAGACCGGCTACACCTTC. The chain carries TRBV18 and TRBJ1-2; D gene unclear. The V and J ends lost 2 bases and 8 bases respectively, with 12 bases between them. The germline gives CDR1 KGHSH, CDR2 LQKENI. The CDR3 runs 13 residues.

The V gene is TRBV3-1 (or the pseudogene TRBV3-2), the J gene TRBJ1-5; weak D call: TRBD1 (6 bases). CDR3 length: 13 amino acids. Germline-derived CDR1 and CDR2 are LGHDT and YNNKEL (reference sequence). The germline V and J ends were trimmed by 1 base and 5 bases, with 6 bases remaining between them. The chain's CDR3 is CASSQGGHQPQHF. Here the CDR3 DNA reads TGTGCCAGCAGCCAAGGGGGGCATCAGCCCCAGCATTTT.

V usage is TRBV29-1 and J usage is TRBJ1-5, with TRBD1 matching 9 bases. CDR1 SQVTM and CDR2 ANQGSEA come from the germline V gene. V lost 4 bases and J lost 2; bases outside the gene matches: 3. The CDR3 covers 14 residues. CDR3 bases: TGCAGCGTTGGGGACAGGGCCCGCAATCAGCCCCAGCATTTT. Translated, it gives CSVGDRARNQPQHF.

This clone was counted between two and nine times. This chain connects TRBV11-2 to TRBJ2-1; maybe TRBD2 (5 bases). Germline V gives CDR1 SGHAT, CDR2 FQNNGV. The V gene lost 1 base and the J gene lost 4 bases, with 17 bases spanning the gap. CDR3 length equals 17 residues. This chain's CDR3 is CASSLAAGQGGYNEQFF. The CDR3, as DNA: TGTGCCAGCAGCTTAGCCGCGGGTCAAGGAGGTTACAATGAGCAGTTCTTC.

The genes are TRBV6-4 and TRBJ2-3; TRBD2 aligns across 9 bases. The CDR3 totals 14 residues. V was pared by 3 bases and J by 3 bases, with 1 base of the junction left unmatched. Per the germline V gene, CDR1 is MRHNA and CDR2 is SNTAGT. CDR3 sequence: CASSERGGTDTQYF. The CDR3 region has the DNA TGTGCCAGCAGTGAGCGGGGGGGAACAGATACGCAGTATTTT.

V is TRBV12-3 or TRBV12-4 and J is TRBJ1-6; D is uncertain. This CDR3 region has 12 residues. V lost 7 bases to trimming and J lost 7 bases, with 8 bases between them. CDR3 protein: CASTQQNSPLHF. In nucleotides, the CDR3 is TGTGCCAGCACCCAACAGAATTCACCCCTCCACTTT.

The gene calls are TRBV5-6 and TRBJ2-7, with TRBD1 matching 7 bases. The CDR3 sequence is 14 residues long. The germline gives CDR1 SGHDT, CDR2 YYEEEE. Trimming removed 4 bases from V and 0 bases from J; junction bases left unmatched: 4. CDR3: CASSAYRGSYEQYF. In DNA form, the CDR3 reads TGTGCCAGCAGCGCTTACAGGGGCTCCTACGAGCAGTACTTC.